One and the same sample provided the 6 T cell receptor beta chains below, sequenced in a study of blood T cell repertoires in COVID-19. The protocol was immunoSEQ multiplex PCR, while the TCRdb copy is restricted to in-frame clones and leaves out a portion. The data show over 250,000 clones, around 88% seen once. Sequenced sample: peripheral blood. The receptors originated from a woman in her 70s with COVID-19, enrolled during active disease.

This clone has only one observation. CDR3: CASSPSGGVRQPQHF. The DNA for the CDR3 is TGTGCCAGCAGCCCGTCTGGGGGGGTGCGACAGCCCCAGCATTTT. V gene TRBV3-1 (or the pseudogene TRBV3-2) combines with J gene TRBJ1-5; perhaps TRBD1 as D (5 bases). Trimming shortened V by 4 bases and J by 7 bases, and 17 bases separated the two germline ends. CDR1 is LGHDT and CDR2 is YNNKEL in the germline V gene (reference sequence). CDR3 length: 15 amino acids.

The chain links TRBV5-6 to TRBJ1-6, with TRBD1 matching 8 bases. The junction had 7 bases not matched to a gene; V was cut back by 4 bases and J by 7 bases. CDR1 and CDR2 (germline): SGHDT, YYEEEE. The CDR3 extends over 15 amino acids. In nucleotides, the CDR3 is TGTGCCAGCAGCAGGGGACAGGTAGTCAATTCACCCCTCCACTTT. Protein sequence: CASSRGQVVNSPLHF.

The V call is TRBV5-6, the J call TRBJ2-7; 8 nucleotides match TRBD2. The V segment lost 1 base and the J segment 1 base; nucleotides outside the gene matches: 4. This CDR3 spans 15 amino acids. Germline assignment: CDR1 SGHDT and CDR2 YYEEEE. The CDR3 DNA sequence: TGTGCCAGCAGCTTGAGGCGGGGGGTATCCTACGAGCAGTACTTC. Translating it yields CASSLRRGVSYEQYF.

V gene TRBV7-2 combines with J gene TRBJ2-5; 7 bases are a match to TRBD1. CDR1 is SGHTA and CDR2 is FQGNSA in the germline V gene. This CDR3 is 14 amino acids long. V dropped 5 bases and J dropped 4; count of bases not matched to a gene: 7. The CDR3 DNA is TGTGCCAGCAGCCCGGGACAGTGGGCAGAGACCCAGTACTTC. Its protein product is CASSPGQWAETQYF.

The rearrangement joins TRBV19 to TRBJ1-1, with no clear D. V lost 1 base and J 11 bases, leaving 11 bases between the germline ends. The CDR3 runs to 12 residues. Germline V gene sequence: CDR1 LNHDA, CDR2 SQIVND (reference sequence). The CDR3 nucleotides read TGTGCCAGTAGTATAGGGCCGGCGGGGGCTTTCTTT. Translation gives CASSIGPAGAFF. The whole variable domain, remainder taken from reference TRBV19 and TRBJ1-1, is DGGITQSPKYLFRKEGQNVTLSCEQNLNHDAMYWYRQDPGQGLRLIYYSQIVNDFQKGDIAEGYSVSREKKESFPLTVTSAQKNPTAFYLCASSIGPAGAFFGQGTRLTVV.

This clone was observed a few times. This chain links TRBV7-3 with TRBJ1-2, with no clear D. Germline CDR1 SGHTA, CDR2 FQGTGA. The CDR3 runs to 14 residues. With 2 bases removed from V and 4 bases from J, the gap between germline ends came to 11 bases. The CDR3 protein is CASSLSPGGYGYTF. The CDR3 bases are TGTGCCAGCAGCTTATCGCCAGGAGGCTATGGCTACACCTTC.